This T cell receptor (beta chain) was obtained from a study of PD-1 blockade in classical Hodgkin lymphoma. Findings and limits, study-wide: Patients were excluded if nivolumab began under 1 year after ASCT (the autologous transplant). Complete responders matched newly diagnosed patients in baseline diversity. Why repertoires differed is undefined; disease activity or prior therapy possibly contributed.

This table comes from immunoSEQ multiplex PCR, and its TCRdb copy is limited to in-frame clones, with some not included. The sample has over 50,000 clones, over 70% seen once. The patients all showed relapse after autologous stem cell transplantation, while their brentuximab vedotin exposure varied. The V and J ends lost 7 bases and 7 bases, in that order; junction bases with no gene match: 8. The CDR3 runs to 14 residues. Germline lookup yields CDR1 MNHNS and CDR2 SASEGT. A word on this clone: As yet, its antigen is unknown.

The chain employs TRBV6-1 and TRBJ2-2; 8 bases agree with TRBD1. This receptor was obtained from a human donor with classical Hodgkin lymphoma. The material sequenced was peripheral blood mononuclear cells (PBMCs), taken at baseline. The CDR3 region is CASNVDRGYGELFF. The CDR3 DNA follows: TGTGCCAGCAATGTCGACAGGGGTTACGGGGAGCTGTTTTTT.